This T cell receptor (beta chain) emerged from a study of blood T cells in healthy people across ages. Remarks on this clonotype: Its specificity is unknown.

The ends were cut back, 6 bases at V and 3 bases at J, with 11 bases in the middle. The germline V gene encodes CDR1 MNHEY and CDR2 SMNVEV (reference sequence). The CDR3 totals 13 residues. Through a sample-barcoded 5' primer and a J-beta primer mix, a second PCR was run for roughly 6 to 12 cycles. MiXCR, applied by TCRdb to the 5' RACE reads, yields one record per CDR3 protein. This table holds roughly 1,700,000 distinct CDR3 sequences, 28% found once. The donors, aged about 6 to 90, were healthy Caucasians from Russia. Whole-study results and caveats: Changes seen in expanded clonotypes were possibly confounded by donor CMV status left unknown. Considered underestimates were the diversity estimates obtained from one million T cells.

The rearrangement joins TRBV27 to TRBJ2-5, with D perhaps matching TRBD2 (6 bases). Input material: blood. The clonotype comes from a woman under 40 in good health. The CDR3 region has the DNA TGTGCCAGCAGATCGGTAGCGGAAGAGACCCAGTACTTC. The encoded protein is CASRSVAEETQYF.